This T cell receptor (beta chain) is drawn from a study of OX40 agonist ivuxolimab in advanced cancers. On the study more broadly: Ivuxolimab was delivered to patients intravenously every 2 weeks at doses spanning 0.01 to 10 mg/kg. Those treated in dose escalation had hepatocellular carcinoma, melanoma, renal cell cancer or head and neck cancer. Having had anti-PD-1, anti-PD-L1 or anti-CTLA-4 therapy before was allowed, and roughly 39% had some. Partial responses were recorded for three patients, including one with hepatocellular carcinoma and two with cutaneous melanoma.

Here immunoSEQ multiplex PCR was the method, and the copy in TCRdb shows in-frame clones only, minus some. This table holds 77,000 or so clones, approximately 90% found once. Germline loops: CDR1 SQVTM, CDR2 ANQGSEA. This CDR3 is 13 amino acids long. V shed 5 bases and J shed 1 base, with 11 bases lying between them. The V gene is TRBV29-1, the J gene TRBJ1-2; unclear D gene. This specimen was CD4+ or CD8+ T cells sorted from blood, taken in a trial of the OX40 agonist ivuxolimab. The receptor's source is an adult with an advanced solid tumor such as melanoma, head and neck, liver or kidney cancer. DNA of the CDR3: TGCAGCGTTCTTGGTCCTCTTAACTATGGCTACACCTTC. This encodes CSVLGPLNYGYTF.